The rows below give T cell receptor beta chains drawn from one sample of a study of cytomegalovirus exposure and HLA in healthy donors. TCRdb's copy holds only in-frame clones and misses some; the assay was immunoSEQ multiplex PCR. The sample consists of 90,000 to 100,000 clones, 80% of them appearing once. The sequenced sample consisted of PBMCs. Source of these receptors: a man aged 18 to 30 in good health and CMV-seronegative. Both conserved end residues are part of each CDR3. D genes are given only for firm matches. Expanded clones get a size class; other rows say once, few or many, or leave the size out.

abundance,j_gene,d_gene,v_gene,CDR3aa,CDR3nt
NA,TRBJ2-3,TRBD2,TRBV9,CASSTTSGVSRSTDTQYF,TGTGCCAGCAGCACGACTAGCGGGGTTTCTAGGAGCACAGATACGCAGTATTTT
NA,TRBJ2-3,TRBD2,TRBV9,CASSASLAGASTDTQYF,TGTGCCAGCAGCGCAAGCCTAGCGGGGGCGTCCACAGATACGCAGTATTTT
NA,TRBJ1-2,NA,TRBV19,CASSRGNYGYTF,TGTGCCAGTTCAAGGGGTAACTATGGCTACACCTTC
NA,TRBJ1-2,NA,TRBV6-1,CASSEGQSNYGYTF,TGTGCCAGCAGTGAAGGACAGTCTAACTATGGCTACACCTTC
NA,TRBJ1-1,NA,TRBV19,CASRAPVGGTEAFF,TGTGCCAGTAGGGCGCCGGTGGGGGGGACTGAAGCTTTCTTT
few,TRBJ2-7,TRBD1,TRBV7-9,CASSSLGQAYEQYF,TGTGCCAGCAGCTCATTAGGACAGGCCTACGAGCAGTACTTC
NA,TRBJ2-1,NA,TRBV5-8,CASSHRDTALDEQFF,TGTGCCAGCAGCCACCGCGACACGGCTTTGGATGAGCAGTTCTTC
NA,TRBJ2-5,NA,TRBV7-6,CASRPQEQETQYF,TGTGCCAGCAGGCCTCAGGAACAAGAGACCCAGTACTTC
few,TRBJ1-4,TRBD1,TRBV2,CASSEFRTGGFLLFF,TGTGCCAGCAGTGAATTTCGGACAGGGGGCTTCCTACTGTTTTTT
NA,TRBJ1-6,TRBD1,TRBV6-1,CASSDRDRGNSPLHF,TGTGCCAGCAGTGACCGGGACAGGGGTAATTCACCCCTCCACTTT
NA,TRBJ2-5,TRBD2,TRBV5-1,CASSLASGGASETQYF,TGCGCCAGCAGCTTGGCTAGCGGGGGGGCGAGCGAGACCCAGTACTTC
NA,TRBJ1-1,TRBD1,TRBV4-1,CASSLPRDRNTEAFF,TGCGCCAGCAGCCTTCCCAGGGACAGGAACACTGAAGCTTTCTTT
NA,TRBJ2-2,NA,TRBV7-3,CASSPAGAGELFF,TGTGCCAGCAGCCCCGCGGGTGCCGGGGAGCTGTTTTTT
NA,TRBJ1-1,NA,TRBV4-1,CASSPHRGGNEGEAFF,TGCGCCAGCAGCCCCCACCGGGGGGGGAATGAAGGTGAAGCTTTCTTT
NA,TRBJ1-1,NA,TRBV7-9,CASSLPGWRNTEAFF,TGTGCCAGCAGCTTACCGGGGTGGAGGAACACTGAAGCTTTCTTT
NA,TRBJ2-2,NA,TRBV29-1,CSVDQGLDTGELFF,TGCAGCGTTGATCAGGGGCTGGACACCGGGGAGCTGTTTTTT
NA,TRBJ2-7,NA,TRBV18,CASSRDGAYEQYF,TGTGCCAGCTCACGTGACGGAGCCTACGAGCAGTACTTC
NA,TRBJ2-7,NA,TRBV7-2,CASSHRVRDEQYF,TGTGCCAGCAGCCACAGGGTGCGGGACGAGCAGTACTTC
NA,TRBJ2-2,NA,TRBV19,CASSIGGVANTGELFF,TGTGCCAGTAGTATCGGGGGAGTGGCGAACACCGGGGAGCTGTTTTTT
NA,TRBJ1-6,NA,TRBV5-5,CASSLPGAYNSPLHF,TGTGCCAGCAGCTTGCCAGGGGCCTATAATTCACCCCTCCACTTT
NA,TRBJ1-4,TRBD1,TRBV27,CASSSPGGIKEKLFF,TGTGCCAGCAGTTCCCCAGGGGGCATAAAGGAAAAACTGTTTTTT
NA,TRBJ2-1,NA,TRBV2,CASNPLTNEQFF,TGTGCCAGCAACCCCCTCACAAATGAGCAGTTCTTC
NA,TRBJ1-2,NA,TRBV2,CASREPEPYGYTF,TGTGCCAGCAGGGAGCCAGAGCCCTATGGCTACACCTTC
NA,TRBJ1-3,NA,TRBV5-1,CASSLAPGGSSGNTIYF,TGCGCCAGCAGCTTGGCTCCGGGTGGGAGCTCTGGAAACACCATATATTTT
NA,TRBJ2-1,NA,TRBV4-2,CASSHDPLAALYNEQFF,TGTGCCAGCAGCCATGACCCACTAGCAGCGCTATACAATGAGCAGTTCTTC
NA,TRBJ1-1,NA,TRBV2,CASSEALPGEAFF,TGTGCCAGCAGTGAAGCGCTTCCGGGTGAGGCTTTCTTT
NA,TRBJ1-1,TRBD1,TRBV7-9,CASRQQGDTEAFF,TGTGCCAGCAGACAACAGGGGGACACTGAAGCTTTCTTT
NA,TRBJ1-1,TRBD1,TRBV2,CASRGRVQGGTEAFF,TGTGCCAGCAGGGGGCGGGTCCAGGGGGGCACTGAAGCTTTCTTT
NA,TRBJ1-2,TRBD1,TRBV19,CASSDLRGTGVGYTF,TGTGCCAGTAGTGACTTGAGGGGGACAGGGGTTGGCTACACCTTC
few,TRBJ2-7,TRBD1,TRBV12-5,CASGTIQGDFYEQYF,TGTGCTAGTGGGACGATACAGGGGGATTTTTACGAGCAGTACTTC
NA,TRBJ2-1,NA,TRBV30,CAWRRAEGPQFF,TGTGCCTGGAGGCGTGCCGAGGGCCCTCAGTTCTTC
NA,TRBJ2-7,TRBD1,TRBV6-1,CATHRDRVTYEQYF,TGTGCCACCCACCGGGACAGGGTTACCTACGAGCAGTACTTC
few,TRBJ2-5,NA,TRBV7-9,CSSSLVWDSMKETQYF,TGTTCCAGCAGCTTAGTTTGGGACTCGATGAAAGAGACCCAGTACTTC
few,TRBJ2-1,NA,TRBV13,CASSAPRGNEQFF,TGTGCCAGCAGCGCCCCGCGAGGGAATGAGCAGTTCTTC
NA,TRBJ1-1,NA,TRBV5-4,CASSTRVNTEAFF,TGTGCCAGCAGCACCCGGGTGAACACTGAAGCTTTCTTT
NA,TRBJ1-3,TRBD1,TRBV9,CASSSSGQGGNTIYF,TGTGCCAGCAGCAGTAGTGGACAGGGAGGAAACACCATATATTTT
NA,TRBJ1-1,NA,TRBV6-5,CASSRGTVAGAFF,TGTGCCAGCAGTCGGGGGACGGTCGCCGGGGCTTTCTTT
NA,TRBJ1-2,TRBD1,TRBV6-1,CASSGQGVRYGYTF,TGTGCCAGCAGTGGACAGGGGGTTAGATATGGCTACACCTTC
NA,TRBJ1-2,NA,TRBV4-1,CASSPPSNYGYTF,TGCGCCAGCAGCCCTCCTTCCAACTATGGCTACACCTTC
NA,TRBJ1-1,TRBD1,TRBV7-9,CASSAHQGDWTEAFF,TGTGCCAGCAGCGCCCATCAGGGGGACTGGACTGAAGCTTTCTTT
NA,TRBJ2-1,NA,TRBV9,CASSLGGGRKSYNEQFF,TGTGCCAGCAGCCTAGGGGGGGGAAGGAAATCCTACAATGAGCAGTTCTTC
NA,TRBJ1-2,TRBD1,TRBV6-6,CASKFSTGFNYGYTF,TGTGCCAGCAAATTTTCGACAGGGTTTAACTATGGCTACACCTTC
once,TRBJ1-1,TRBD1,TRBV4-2,CASSQEALQGTEAFF,TGTGCCAGCAGCCAAGAGGCCCTACAGGGGACTGAAGCTTTCTTT
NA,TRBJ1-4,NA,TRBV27,CASSLSTRGGEKLFF,TGTGCCAGCAGTTTATCGACCCGGGGTGGTGAAAAACTGTTTTTT
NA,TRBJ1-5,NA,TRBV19,CASMRGWNQPQHF,TGTGCCAGTATGAGGGGGTGGAATCAGCCCCAGCATTTT
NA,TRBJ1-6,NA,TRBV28,CASSRGPYNSPLHF,TGTGCCAGCAGTCGAGGGCCCTATAATTCACCCCTCCACTTT
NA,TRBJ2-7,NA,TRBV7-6,CASSLEELTTEQYF,TGTGCCAGCAGCTTGGAGGAATTGACCACCGAGCAGTACTTC